Sequencing of this TCR beta chain was carried out in a study of identical twins. TCRdb re-analysed the 5' RACE reads in MiXCR, keeping a single row per CDR3 protein. The table lists 120,000 to 150,000 distinct CDR3 sequences, under 4.5% of them singletons. Ten or more counts support this clonotype. The CDR3 runs 15 residues. Trimming cost V 6 bases and J 4 bases; bases outside gene matches: 7. The chain joins TRBV12-3 or TRBV12-4 to TRBJ2-2, with 8 nucleotides matching TRBD2. The clonotype was recovered from a man between 18 and 29 years old in good health. Sequencing was carried out using memory T cells sorted from blood. Here the CDR3 reads CASSGRAPSTGELFF. CDR3 bases: TGTGCCAGCAGCGGGAGGGCCCCAAGCACCGGGGAGCTGTTTTTT.